This T cell receptor beta chain was observed in a study of T cell responses to AZD1222 COVID-19 vaccine. Clones were sequenced by immunoSEQ multiplex PCR, and TCRdb holds only the in-frame ones, with some missing. The table lists around 130,000 clones, 88% of them singletons, with 5% to 6% in the top ten. CDR1 MNHEY and CDR2 SVGAGI come from the germline V gene. Trimming cost V 5 bases and J 7 bases, with 18 bases left between them. The length of the CDR3 is 15 residues. The TCR originated in an adult who received the AZD1222 COVID-19 vaccine. The chain carries TRBV6-5 and TRBJ1-5; D is perhaps TRBD1 (6 bases). The sequencing here drew on peripheral blood, taken 28 days after the second AZD1222 dose. The CDR3, as DNA: TGTGCCAGCAGTCTAGGTGGGGGGCTAGGACAGCCCCAGCATTTT. It codes for CASSLGGGLGQPQHF.